The clone carrying this TCR beta chain was seen once. CDR1 and CDR2 from the germline V gene are MDHEN and SYDVKM. The CDR3 consists of 11 residues. Between the trimmed V and J ends, which lost 9 bases and 5 bases, there was a span of 8 bases. The sample comes from a study of blood T cell repertoires in COVID-19. Background on the study: PBMCs, B-cell-depleted T cells, or T cells were the source of the cDNA or gDNA that made up the material.

As originally analysed: Amplification from reference gene primers served as the basis for estimated nucleated cell counts. Assay used: immunoSEQ multiplex PCR; TCRdb lists only in-frame clones, some missing. That table gives V, J and clone size, and the DNA gave D and trimming. The data show over 250,000 clones, about nine tenths seen once. In terms of age and location, participants ranged from roughly 18 to 90 years and lived in under 30 US areas. Each recovered donor of Cohort 3 presented with two negative PCRs, clearance, or symptom resolution. V usage is TRBV28 and J usage is TRBJ2-1; D not resolved. This clonotype was sampled from a woman aged 60-75 years who had recovered from COVID-19. The sequenced sample consisted of PBMCs or T cells enriched from blood (not recorded which). The CDR3 DNA follows: TGTGCCAGTCCGTCCCACAATGAGCAGTTCTTC. It specifies CASPSHNEQFF.